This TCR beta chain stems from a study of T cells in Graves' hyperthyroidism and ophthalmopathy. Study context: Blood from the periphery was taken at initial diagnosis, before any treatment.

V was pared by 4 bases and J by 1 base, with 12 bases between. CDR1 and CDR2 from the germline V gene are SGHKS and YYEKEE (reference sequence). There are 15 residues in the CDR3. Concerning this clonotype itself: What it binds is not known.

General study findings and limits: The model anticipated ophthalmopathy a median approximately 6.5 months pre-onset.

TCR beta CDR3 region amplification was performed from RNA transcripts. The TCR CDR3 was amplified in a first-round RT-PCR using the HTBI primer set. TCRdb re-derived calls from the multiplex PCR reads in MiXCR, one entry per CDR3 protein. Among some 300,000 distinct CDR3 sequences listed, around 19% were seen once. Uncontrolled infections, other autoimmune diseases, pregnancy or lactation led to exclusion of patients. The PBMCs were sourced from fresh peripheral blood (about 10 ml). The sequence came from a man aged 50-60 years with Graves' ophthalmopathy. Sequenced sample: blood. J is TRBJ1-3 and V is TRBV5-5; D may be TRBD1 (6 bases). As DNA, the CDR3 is TGTGCCAGCAGCCCCAAACAGGGTTCTGGAAACACCATATATTTT. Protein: CASSPKQGSGNTIYF.